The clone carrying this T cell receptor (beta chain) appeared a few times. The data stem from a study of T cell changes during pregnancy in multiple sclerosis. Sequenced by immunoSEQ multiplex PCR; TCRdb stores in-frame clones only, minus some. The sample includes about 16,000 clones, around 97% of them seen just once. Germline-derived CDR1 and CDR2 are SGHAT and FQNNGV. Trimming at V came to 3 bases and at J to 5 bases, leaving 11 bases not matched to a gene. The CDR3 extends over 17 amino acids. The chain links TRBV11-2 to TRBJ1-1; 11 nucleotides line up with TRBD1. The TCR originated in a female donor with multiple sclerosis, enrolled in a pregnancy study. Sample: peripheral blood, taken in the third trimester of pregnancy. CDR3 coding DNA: TGTGCCAGCAGCTTTACCCGGACAGGGGGCTTGGTGACTGAAGCTTTCTTT. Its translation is CASSFTRTGGLVTEAFF.